This TCR beta chain was sequenced in a study of cytomegalovirus exposure and HLA in healthy donors. This CDR3 has 17 residues. Germline CDR1 and CDR2: WSHSY and SAAADI. The ends lost 8 bases at V and 0 bases at J; junction bases unmatched: 14. Vbeta (60) and Jbeta (13) primers were used in the PCR. The table came from immunoSEQ multiplex PCR; TCRdb's copy has only in-frame clones and leaves some out. In the table there are about 180,000 clones, less than 85% of which are singletons. The specimen sequenced was PBMCs. V usage is TRBV10-2 and J usage is TRBJ1-1, with 8 bases aligning to TRBD1. The receptor comes from a man aged 18 to 35 in good health and CMV-seronegative. CDR3 DNA: TGCGCCAGCTCCAGAGGGGGGACAGGTTTTTTGAACACTGAAGCTTTCTTT. It codes for CASSRGGTGFLNTEAFF.